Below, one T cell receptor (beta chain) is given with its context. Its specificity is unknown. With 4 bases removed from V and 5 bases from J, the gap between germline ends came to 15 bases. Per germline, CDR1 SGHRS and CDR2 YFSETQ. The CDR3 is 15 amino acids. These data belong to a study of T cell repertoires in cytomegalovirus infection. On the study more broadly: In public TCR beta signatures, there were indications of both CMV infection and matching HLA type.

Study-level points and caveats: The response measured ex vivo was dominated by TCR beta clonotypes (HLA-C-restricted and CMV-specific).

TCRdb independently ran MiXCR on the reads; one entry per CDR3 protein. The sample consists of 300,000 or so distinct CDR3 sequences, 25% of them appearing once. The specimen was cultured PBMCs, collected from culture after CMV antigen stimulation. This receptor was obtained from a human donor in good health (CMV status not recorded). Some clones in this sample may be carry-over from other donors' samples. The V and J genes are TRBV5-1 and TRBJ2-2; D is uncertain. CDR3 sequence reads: CASSLRDSTTGELFF. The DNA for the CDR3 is TGCGCCAGCAGCCTTAGAGACTCCACAACCGGGGAGCTGTTTTTT.